Below, 8 T cell receptor beta chains from the same sample are listed, as sequenced in a study of blood T cell repertoires in COVID-19. Some clones are missing from TCRdb's copy, which holds only in-frame ones; the method was immunoSEQ multiplex PCR. The table has almost 500,000 clones, 75% to 90% seen once; the top ten hold 7% to 10%. The sequenced sample was PBMCs or T cells enriched from blood (not recorded which). The receptors originated from a woman aged 60-75 years who had recovered from COVID-19.

This chain links TRBV7-9 with TRBJ1-1, with 7 bases identical to TRBD1. This CDR3 is built from 14 residues. With 6 bases clipped from V and 0 bases from J, the junction kept 4 bases outside the gene matches. The germline CDR1 and CDR2 sequences are SEHNR and FQNEAQ (reference sequence). This CDR3 reads CASRLTGMNTEAFF. The CDR3 bases are TGTGCCAGCAGGTTGACAGGGATGAACACTGAAGCTTTCTTT.

The chain links TRBV4-1 to TRBJ2-1; D not resolved. The CDR3 extends over 12 amino acids. CDR1 is MGHRA and CDR2 is YSYEKL in the germline V gene. V shed 0 bases and J shed 8 bases, with 5 bases lying between them. CDR3 region: CASSQDLDEQFF. The DNA of the CDR3 is TGCGCCAGCAGCCAAGATCTAGATGAGCAGTTCTTC.

The V gene is TRBV19, the J gene TRBJ1-2; 8 bases are shared with TRBD1. The CDR3 consists of 12 residues. CDR1 is LNHDA and CDR2 is SQIVND in the germline V gene (reference sequence). Trimming cost V 7 bases and J 8 bases; bases outside gene matches: 6. CDR3 sequence (DNA): TGTGCCAGTACCCAGGGGGCGCGGGGCTACACCTTC. Translated: CASTQGARGYTF.

The CDR3 DNA follows: TGTGCCACCAGTGATTCGAACTCGGACTTTTACAATGAGCAGTTCTTC. Amino acids: CATSDSNSDFYNEQFF. J is TRBJ2-1 and V is TRBV24-1; tentatively, D is TRBD2 (5 bases). The CDR3 contains 16 residues. Germline CDR1 reads KGHDR; CDR2 reads SFDVKD. V shed 2 bases and J shed 4 bases, with 14 bases lying between them.

This sequence joins TRBV5-6 and TRBJ2-1, with 10 bases that match TRBD1. Germline loops: CDR1 SGHDT, CDR2 YYEEEE. V shed 4 bases, J shed 7 bases, and the junction held 14 bases outside the gene matches. The CDR3 is 17 residues long. The CDR3 sequence: CASSTWTGGKGANEQFF. The CDR3 nucleotides are TGTGCCAGCAGCACCTGGACAGGGGGTAAGGGAGCGAATGAGCAGTTCTTC.

The V and J genes are TRBV4-1 and TRBJ2-7; TRBD1 agrees at 10 bases. CDR3 length: 14 amino acids. Germline V gives CDR1 MGHRA, CDR2 YSYEKL. The V gene end was trimmed by 2 bases and the J gene end by 4 bases; junction bases not matched to a gene: 2. The CDR3 is CASSQPGQGYEQYF. Written as DNA, the CDR3 is TGCGCCAGCAGCCAACCGGGACAGGGGTACGAGCAGTACTTC.

This chain uses TRBV24-1 with TRBJ1-4; a weak D match, TRBD1 (5 bases). Per the germline V gene, CDR1 is KGHDR and CDR2 is SFDVKD. V was trimmed by 4 bases and J by 3 bases, leaving 8 bases between them. The CDR3 loop spans 14 amino acids. The CDR3 protein is CATSEAGPNEKLFF. The CDR3 DNA reads as TGTGCCACCAGTGAAGCGGGGCCTAATGAAAAACTGTTTTTT.

Concerning this clone itself: Other DNA sequences within the sample encode an identical CDR3. This chain joins TRBV5-1 and TRBJ2-3, with TRBD1 as a possible D gene (6 bases). Germline V lookup: CDR1 SGHRS, CDR2 YFSETQ. The CDR3 spans 14 residues. V lost 4 bases, J lost 1 base, and 10 bases lay in between. CDR3 sequence reads: CASSPGGGTDTQYF. DNA for the CDR3: TGCGCCAGCAGCCCTGGGGGCGGCACAGATACGCAGTATTTT.